Following are 21 T cell receptor beta chains from one sample sequenced in a study of blood T cell repertoires in COVID-19. TCRdb's copy holds only in-frame clones and misses some; the assay was immunoSEQ multiplex PCR. The profile shows around 250,000 clones, around 87% of them singletons. Material for sequencing was PBMCs or T cells enriched from blood (not recorded which). The receptors were gathered from a woman in her 50s who had recovered from COVID-19.

The chain joins TRBV7-2 to TRBJ2-3; TRBD2 is a possible D gene (6 bases). Trimming took 3 bases from V and 5 from J, leaving 9 bases between them. CDR1 is SGHTA and CDR2 is FQGNSA in the germline V gene. The CDR3 loop spans 13 amino acids. CDR3 coding DNA: TGTGCCAGCAGCTTGCGGCGGGGAGATACGCAGTATTTT. Translated, it gives CASSLRRGDTQYF.

The chain is built from TRBV7-2 and TRBJ2-7; TRBD1 aligns across 8 bases. The length of the CDR3 is 15 residues. Germline values: CDR1 SGHTA, CDR2 FQGNSA. The V segment lost 5 bases and the J segment 5 bases; nucleotides outside the gene matches: 11. DNA of the CDR3: TGTGCCAGCAGCCCCCGGACAGGGTTCAGCCACGAGCAGTACTTC. This codes for CASSPRTGFSHEQYF. The full variable domain, its missing parts supplied by reference TRBV7-2 and TRBJ2-7, is GAGVSQSPSNKVTEKGKDVELRCDPISGHTALYWYRQSLGQGLEFLIYFQGNSAPDKSGLPSDRFSAERTGGSVSTLTIQRTQQEDSAVYLCASSPRTGFSHEQYFGPGTRLTVT.

For the CDR3, the DNA is TGTGCCAGCAGCCATGACAGGGGAAGGGAAGAAAAACTGTTTTTT. Amino acids: CASSHDRGREEKLFF. The rearrangement links TRBV28 to TRBJ1-4, with TRBD1 identical over 8 bases. Per the germline V gene, CDR1 is MDHEN and CDR2 is SYDVKM. V lost 6 bases, J lost 8 bases, and 11 bases stayed unmatched. This CDR3 is 15 amino acids long.

The chain recombines TRBV7-2 with TRBJ1-5, with D uncertain. V was shortened by 1 base and J by 5 bases, with 9 bases between the two germline ends. The CDR3 spans 14 residues. Germline assignment: CDR1 SGHTA and CDR2 FQGNSA. CDR3 protein: CASSLGSGDQPQHF. In nucleotides, the CDR3 is TGTGCCAGCAGCTTAGGCTCCGGGGATCAGCCCCAGCATTTT.

The table lists this clone with a few counts. The chain links TRBV2 to TRBJ1-5, with 7 bases matching TRBD1. Germline CDR1 and CDR2: SNHLY and FYNNEI. With V trimmed by 1 base and J by 5 bases, 5 bases remained unmatched. CDR3 length equals 15 residues. The CDR3: CASSEERTGYQPQHF. In nucleotides, the CDR3 is TGTGCCAGCAGTGAAGAGCGGACAGGATATCAGCCCCAGCATTTT. Filled out from reference TRBV2 and TRBJ1-5, the complete variable domain reads EPEVTQTPSHQVTQMGQEVILRCVPISNHLYFYWYRQILGQKVEFLVSFYNNEISEKSEIFDDQFSVERPDGSNFTLKIRSTKLEDSAMYFCASSEERTGYQPQHFGDGTRLSIL.

This clone showed up many times. This chain connects TRBV15 to TRBJ1-4, with a tentative D call TRBD1 (5 bases). V lost 3 bases and J 5 bases, leaving 13 bases between the germline ends. The germline V gene encodes CDR1 LNHNV and CDR2 YYDKDF (reference sequence). This CDR3 contains 15 residues. As DNA, the CDR3 is TGTGCCACCAGCAGCGCAGGGACTAACAATGAAAAACTGTTTTTT. Its translation is CATSSAGTNNEKLFF.

This clone has just one count. The chain carries TRBV5-1 and TRBJ2-7, with 9 bases aligning to TRBD1. Germline loops: CDR1 SGHRS, CDR2 YFSETQ. The CDR3 totals 14 residues. V trimming: 8 bases; J trimming: 1 base; junction bases outside the gene matches: 7. CDR3: CARERGQGSYEQYF. DNA of the CDR3: TGCGCCAGGGAAAGGGGACAGGGATCCTACGAGCAGTACTTC.

The J gene is TRBJ1-2, the V gene TRBV5-4; D is unclear. The germline gives CDR1 SGHNT, CDR2 YYREEE (reference sequence). Trimming cost V 1 base and J 3 bases, with 16 bases left between them. This CDR3 contains 16 residues. The CDR3: CASSLKSGDRDYGYTF. As DNA, the CDR3 is TGTGCCAGCAGCTTGAAATCCGGAGACCGGGACTATGGCTACACCTTC. Together with reference TRBV5-4 and TRBJ1-2, the CDR3 gives the full variable domain: ETGVTQSPTHLIKTRGQQVTLRCSSQSGHNTVSWYQQALGQGPQFIFQYYREEENGRGNFPPRFSGLQFPNYSSELNVNALELDDSALYLCASSLKSGDRDYGYTFGSGTRLTVV.

DNA of the CDR3: TGTGCCAGCAGCAAAAAGCGACAGGGGAAAGTAATACGGCCCCAGAAAGCTTTCTTT. Its translation is CASSKKRQGKVIRPQKAFF. The rearrangement links TRBV21-1 to TRBJ1-1; the table's D call, TRBD1, was not checked against the DNA. TRBV21-1 is shown as a pseudogene. CDR3 length equals 19 residues.

V usage is TRBV28 and J usage is TRBJ2-1; 10 bases map to TRBD1. This CDR3 contains 15 residues. V lost 3 bases to trimming and J lost 4 bases; unmatched junction nucleotides: 3. The germline V gene encodes CDR1 MDHEN and CDR2 SYDVKM. CDR3 region: CASSFGTGEYNEQFF. As DNA, the CDR3 is TGTGCCAGCAGTTTCGGGACAGGGGAATACAATGAGCAGTTCTTC.

The DNA for the CDR3 is TGTGCCAGCAGCCTGAGCGGGAACTCCTACAATGAGCAGTTCTTC. It translates to CASSLSGNSYNEQFF. The rearrangement uses TRBV5-4 and TRBJ2-1, with 7 bases lining up with TRBD2. The CDR3 extends over 15 amino acids. V shed 4 bases and J 0 bases; nucleotides not matched to a gene: 4. The V gene's germline CDR1 is SGHNT and CDR2 YYREEE (reference sequence).

This clone showed up just once. The chain carries TRBV10-3 and TRBJ2-1, with 12 bases aligning to TRBD2. This CDR3 is 15 amino acids long. V lost 4 bases, J lost 6 bases, and 4 bases stayed unmatched. Per the germline V gene, CDR1 is ENHRY and CDR2 is SYGVKD. The CDR3 nucleotides read TGTGCCATCAGTGCCGCTAGCGGGAGGGGCAATGAGCAGTTCTTC. Translating gives CAISAASGRGNEQFF.

This chain connects TRBV5-4 to TRBJ1-2; TRBD1 matches 9 bases. CDR1 and CDR2 (germline): SGHNT, YYREEE (reference sequence). The CDR3 is 17 amino acids. J gave up 8 bases and V 2 bases, and 16 bases lay outside the gene matches. The CDR3 coding sequence is TGTGCCAGCAGCTTAGGACTATCGGGGACAGGGATGGAGGGCTACACCTTC. It specifies CASSLGLSGTGMEGYTF.

The chain recombines TRBV9 with TRBJ2-2, with a weak D call TRBD1 (5 bases). V was shortened by 2 bases and J by 4 bases, with 12 bases between the two germline ends. The CDR3 spans 15 residues. Germline V gene lookup returns CDR1 SGDLS and CDR2 YYNGEE. The CDR3, as DNA: TGTGCCAGCAGCGTGCTTGGGGCGTCCACCGGGGAGCTGTTTTTT. This encodes CASSVLGASTGELFF.

V usage is TRBV30 and J usage is TRBJ2-7, with D unresolved. This CDR3 is 12 amino acids long. CDR1 GTSNPN and CDR2 SVGIG come from the germline V gene (reference sequence). The V and J ends lost 1 base and 3 bases respectively, with 7 bases between them. CDR3 coding DNA: TGTGCCTGGAGTGACAGTGACTACGAGCAGTACTTC. It yields the protein CAWSDSDYEQYF.

This chain links TRBV9 with TRBJ2-7, with D possibly TRBD2 on 6 matching bases. Germline V lookup: CDR1 SGDLS, CDR2 YYNGEE. The CDR3 extends over 15 amino acids. Deletions cut 1 base from V and 1 base from J, with 12 bases between. CDR3 amino acids: CASSVRPDYSYEQYF. The CDR3 DNA reads TGTGCCAGCAGCGTACGTCCGGACTATTCCTACGAGCAGTACTTC.

This clone was observed once. The chain joins TRBV6-6 to TRBJ2-1; D might be TRBD1 (8 bases). CDR1 and CDR2 (germline): MNHNY, SVGAGI (reference sequence). V was cut by 5 bases and J by 6 bases, with 26 bases left in between. This CDR3 spans 18 amino acids. This CDR3 reads CASSLRQGRERTGNEQFF. The CDR3 bases are TGTGCCAGCAGTCTACGACAGGGGCGGGAGCGCACTGGCAATGAGCAGTTCTTC.

This clone was detected a few times. J is TRBJ2-7 and V is TRBV6-5, with a weak D call TRBD2 (6 bases). V dropped 6 bases and J dropped 9 bases, with 18 bases sitting between them. This CDR3 spans 13 amino acids. The V gene's germline CDR1 is MNHEY and CDR2 SVGAGI. The CDR3 protein is CASRAGQEIGQYF. Written as DNA, the CDR3 is TGTGCCAGCAGGGCGGGGCAGGAGATAGGGCAGTACTTC.

V gene TRBV15 combines with J gene TRBJ2-3, with D possibly being TRBD2 (5 bases). Trimming took 1 base from V and 2 from J, leaving 13 bases between them. The CDR3 is made up of 16 amino acids. The germline V gene has CDR1 LNHNV and CDR2 YYDKDF (reference sequence). The CDR3 protein is CATSRASGANTDTQYF. Here the CDR3 DNA reads TGTGCCACCAGCAGAGCCAGCGGCGCGAACACAGATACGCAGTATTTT.

This chain links TRBV10-3 with TRBJ2-3; 8 nucleotides align to TRBD1. This CDR3 contains 14 residues. Germline CDR1 ENHRY, CDR2 SYGVKD. V dropped 6 bases and J dropped 2; count of bases not matched to a gene: 4. The CDR3 protein is CAIRKDRDTDTQYF. CDR3 bases: TGTGCCATCAGGAAGGACAGGGACACAGATACGCAGTATTTT.

V usage is TRBV9 and J usage is TRBJ2-3, with TRBD2 identical over 9 bases. Trimming cost V 0 bases and J 6 bases; bases outside gene matches: 8. The CDR3 consists of 16 residues. Germline V gene sequence: CDR1 SGDLS, CDR2 YYNGEE. CDR3 sequence reads: CASSVGASGVLDTQYF. Here the CDR3 DNA reads TGTGCCAGCAGCGTAGGGGCTAGCGGGGTCCTCGATACGCAGTATTTT. Complete variable domain (other parts from reference TRBV9 and TRBJ2-3): DSGVTQTPKHLITATGQRVTLRCSPRSGDLSVYWYQQSLDQGLQFLIQYYNGEERAKGNILERFSAQQFPDLHSELNLSSLELGDSALYFCASSVGASGVLDTQYFGPGTRLTVL.